This TCR beta chain derives from a study of regulatory T cells in long-lasting Graves disease. Sequencing libraries for TCR beta were prepared with iRepertoire HTBI primers and Arm-PCR of CDR3 regions. TCRdb recomputed calls from the multiplex PCR reads with MiXCR, one row per CDR3 protein. This sample carries a few hundred thousand distinct CDR3 sequences, 12% of them seen once, and the ten largest clones take approximately 20%. This clonotype was detected many times. The antigen is undetermined. Time point specified: newly diagnosed GD, antithyroid drugs for less than 3 months. Scientists built the TCR library using RNA that was extracted from PBMCs. Study-wide points: Persistent Graves' cases showed lower TCR diversity than newly diagnosed cases.

Trimming shortened V by 3 bases and J by 3 bases, and 22 bases separated the two germline ends. This CDR3 comprises 18 residues. Germline V gene sequence: CDR1 SEHNR, CDR2 FQNEAQ (reference sequence). The same specimen was also included in a second study, on T cells in Graves' hyperthyroidism and ophthalmopathy. In that study: Stability of Graves' hyperthyroidism was defined as absent ophthalmopathy progression within 18 months.

The source was peripheral blood mononuclear cells (PBMCs), collected at new diagnosis, from a patient treated with antithyroid drugs. The receptor comes from a woman between 18 and 29 years old with Graves disease. The chain recombines TRBV7-9 with TRBJ2-3; D remains ambiguous. CDR3 amino acids: CASSFSGSTTDGTDTQYF. CDR3 nucleotides: TGTGCCAGCAGCTTCTCGGGTAGCACAACGGACGGTACAGATACGCAGTATTTT.